The 16 T cell receptor beta chains below come from one sample, sequenced in a study of blood T cell repertoires in COVID-19. TCRdb keeps only in-frame clones here, not all; method: immunoSEQ multiplex PCR. The sample carries 300,000 to 400,000 clones, less than 85% recorded once. Sequenced input: PBMCs or T cells enriched from blood (not recorded which). These receptors all come from a young woman who had been exposed to COVID-19.

V is TRBV7-9 and J is TRBJ1-6; maybe TRBD1 (6 bases). Germline V gene lookup returns CDR1 SEHNR and CDR2 FQNEAQ (reference sequence). V dropped 2 bases and J dropped 10 bases, with 12 bases sitting between them. CDR3 length: 14 residues. The CDR3 DNA reads TGTGCCAGCAGCTTAACAGGGCCTCTGTCACCCCTCCACTTT. Its protein is CASSLTGPLSPLHF.

The chain is built from TRBV7-9 and TRBJ2-3, with 12 nucleotides matching TRBD2. This CDR3 spans 15 amino acids. Losses at the gene ends were 5 bases for V and 3 bases for J; bases not matched to a gene: 3. Germline V gene data show CDR1 as SEHNR and CDR2 as FQNEAQ (reference sequence). The CDR3 loop reads CASSLTSGRTDTQYF. CDR3 bases: TGTGCCAGCAGCCTAACTAGCGGGAGGACAGATACGCAGTATTTT.

The chain recombines TRBV7-3 with TRBJ2-3; 15 nucleotides agree with TRBD2. This CDR3 is built from 17 residues. The junction had 9 bases not matched to a gene; V was cut back by 5 bases and J by 6 bases. Germline loops: CDR1 SGHTA, CDR2 FQGTGA. This CDR3 reads CASSPTGLAGGPDTQYF. CDR3 bases: TGTGCCAGCAGCCCGACAGGACTAGCGGGAGGGCCCGATACGCAGTATTTT.

This clone was recorded once. The CDR3 protein is CASRLAGAQETQYF. In DNA form, the CDR3 reads TGTGCCAGCAGGTTAGCGGGGGCCCAAGAGACCCAGTACTTC. The chain recombines TRBV6-5 with TRBJ2-5; TRBD2 matches 9 bases. Germline values: CDR1 MNHEY, CDR2 SVGAGI. The V and J ends lost 6 bases and 1 base, in that order; junction bases with no gene match: 3. The CDR3 length is 14 residues.

The chain joins TRBV4-3 to TRBJ1-6; D ambiguous. Germline CDR1 is LGHNA and CDR2 is YSLEER. The CDR3 length is 15 residues. The V and J ends lost 1 base and 6 bases respectively, with 10 bases between them. The CDR3 sequence: CASSQGVSGNSPLHF. The CDR3 nucleotides read TGCGCCAGCAGCCAAGGGGTTTCGGGTAATTCACCCCTCCACTTT.

The gene calls are TRBV2 and TRBJ1-5; 9 nucleotides match TRBD1. The CDR3 loop spans 16 amino acids. Per the germline V gene, CDR1 is SNHLY and CDR2 is FYNNEI. With V trimmed by 5 bases and J by 0 bases, 5 bases remained unmatched. The CDR3 loop reads CASSPQGAGSNQPQHF. The CDR3 bases are TGTGCCAGCAGTCCACAGGGGGCTGGTAGCAATCAGCCCCAGCATTTT.

CDR3 bases: TGTGCCTGGAGTGTACTGGGGCAGAAAGCTTTCTTT. It yields the protein CAWSVLGQKAFF. The chain combines TRBV30 with TRBJ1-1; a weak D match, TRBD1 (5 bases). The V end was cut by 0 bases, the J end by 9 bases, with 11 bases between. Germline V gene data show CDR1 as GTSNPN and CDR2 as SVGIG (reference sequence). The CDR3 spans 12 residues.

The chain joins TRBV27 to TRBJ2-1, with 7 bases that match TRBD2. CDR1 and CDR2 from the germline V gene are MNHEY and SMNVEV (reference sequence). Losses at the gene ends were 7 bases for V and 9 bases for J; bases not matched to a gene: 18. This CDR3 is 16 amino acids long. The CDR3: CASTRAGTKYKGEQFF. DNA of the CDR3: TGTGCCAGCACCCGAGCCGGGACTAAGTATAAGGGTGAGCAGTTCTTC.

This clone was observed a single time. The V and J genes are TRBV19 and TRBJ2-1; 8 bases line up with TRBD2. This CDR3 contains 15 residues. Germline trimming cut 3 bases from V and 1 base from J; bases unmatched to any gene: 2. Germline CDR1 is LNHDA and CDR2 is SQIVND (reference sequence). The CDR3 nucleotides read TGTGCCAGTAGTATCATAGCGGGATCCTACAATGAGCAGTTCTTC. It encodes CASSIIAGSYNEQFF.

This clone occurred once. The V and J genes are TRBV7-6 and TRBJ1-5, with a weak D call TRBD1 (5 bases). CDR3 length: 17 amino acids. Germline V lookup: CDR1 SGHVS, CDR2 FNYEAQ. With 1 base removed from V and 4 bases from J, the gap between germline ends came to 17 bases. CDR3 DNA sequence: TGTGCCAGCAGCTTAGGCGCAGGGTCCCGGTCGAATCAGCCCCAGCATTTT. Its translation: CASSLGAGSRSNQPQHF.

The chain employs TRBV27 and TRBJ2-3; 10 bases fit TRBD2. V trimming: 6 bases; J trimming: 8 bases; junction bases outside the gene matches: 11. CDR1 MNHEY and CDR2 SMNVEV come from the germline V gene (reference sequence). The length of the CDR3 is 15 residues. CDR3 sequence (DNA): TGTGCCAGCAGCTTTCTTAGCGGGGGGCTTGGTACGCAGTATTTT. Its protein is CASSFLSGGLGTQYF.

The chain recombines TRBV27 with TRBJ1-5; D is possibly TRBD1 (6 bases). Germline CDR1 reads MNHEY; CDR2 reads SMNVEV (reference sequence). V was pared by 8 bases and J by 7 bases, with 18 bases between. CDR3 length: 14 amino acids. CDR3 DNA sequence: TGTGCCAGCTCCTTTCTCGGGGGGGCACAGCCCCAGCATTTT. As protein: CASSFLGGAQPQHF.

The V gene is TRBV9, the J gene TRBJ1-2, with D possibly matching TRBD1 (6 bases). CDR1 is SGDLS, CDR2 YYNGEE, per germline. The length of the CDR3 is 15 residues. V lost 2 bases to trimming and J lost 2 bases, with 13 bases between them. As DNA, the CDR3 is TGTGCCAGCAGCGTGGGGGGGCGTGTAAACTATGGCTACACCTTC. Amino acids: CASSVGGRVNYGYTF.

The genes are TRBV6-5 and TRBJ1-2; 12 bases match TRBD1. This CDR3 region has 16 residues. Trimming removed 2 bases from V and 4 bases from J; junction bases left unmatched: 5. Germline values: CDR1 MNHEY, CDR2 SVGAGI. This chain's CDR3 is CASSYDGTGGIYGYTF. The CDR3 nucleotides read TGTGCCAGCAGTTACGATGGGACAGGGGGCATCTATGGCTACACCTTC.

This chain connects TRBV28 to TRBJ1-5; TRBD1 aligns across 10 bases. The CDR3 runs to 15 residues. Germline CDR1 MDHEN, CDR2 SYDVKM. J gave up 3 bases and V 5 bases, and 4 bases lay outside the gene matches. CDR3 sequence (DNA): TGTGCCAGCAGTGCCGGGACAGGGGCCAATCAGCCCCAGCATTTT. This sequence encodes CASSAGTGANQPQHF. Combining the CDR3 with reference TRBV28 and TRBJ1-5 gives the whole variable domain DVKVTQSSRYLVKRTGEKVFLECVQDMDHENMFWYRQDPGLGLRLIYFSYDVKMKEKGDIPEGYSVSREKKERFSLILESASTNQTSMYLCASSAGTGANQPQHFGDGTRLSIL.

The gene calls are TRBV15 and TRBJ2-5, with 11 bases fitting TRBD2. Germline CDR1 and CDR2: LNHNV and YYDKDF (reference sequence). V shed 3 bases and J 0 bases; nucleotides not matched to a gene: 3. The CDR3 is 16 residues long. The CDR3 nucleotides are TGTGCCACCAGCAGGCTACTAGCGGGGGACCAAGAGACCCAGTACTTC. Encoded protein: CATSRLLAGDQETQYF.